This T cell receptor (beta chain) was observed in a study of blood T cells in healthy people across ages. Study-wide findings and caveats: Possibly, changes in expanded clonotypes were confounded because donor CMV status was unknown. Researchers judged that diversity estimates from one million T cells fell short of true values.

Germline assignment: CDR1 DFQATT and CDR2 SNEGSKA (reference sequence). This CDR3 has 13 residues. Sample-barcoded 5' priming and a J-beta primer mix drove a second PCR of 7 to 11 cycles. TCRdb ran MiXCR on the 5' RACE reads and lists one entry per CDR3 protein. The sample holds 650,000 to 1,000,000 distinct CDR3 sequences; 46% are singletons and the top ten take less than 20%. This clonotype appeared a few times. Its antigen is as yet unknown. A read error is possible here, since a much larger clone lies one base away. Sequences were obtained from blood. The V call is TRBV20-1, the J call TRBJ2-1, with TRBD1 as a possible D gene (5 bases). The J call may be wrong; the DNA end is better matched by TRBJ2-7. The clonotype originates from an elderly man in good health. The CDR3 sequence is CSALGPAYNEQYF. The CDR3 region has the DNA TGCAGTGCCCTGGGGCCGGCCTACAATGAGCAGTACTTC.